The sample holds a few counts of the clone carrying this T cell receptor beta chain. Its antigen is undetermined. One entry per CDR3 protein, called by TCRdb with MiXCR from the RACE reads. The data hold 20,000 to 30,000 distinct CDR3 sequences, with around a tenth observed a single time. The time point denotes: patch test 2, 6 weeks after DPC sensitization. The treatment denotes: therapeutic diphenylcyclopropenone sensitization with weekly scalp DPC. Blood sampling occurred before each patch-test application. This entry is derived from a study of human T cells and chemical hapten exposure. Across the whole study: The patients were mostly female; they had alopecia areata, totalis or universalis.

V lost 6 bases to trimming and J lost 4 bases; unmatched junction nucleotides: 6. The germline V gene encodes CDR1 MDHEN and CDR2 SYDVKM. The CDR3 runs to 14 residues. Study-level results: TCRs at high frequency, those above 1 in 1000, did not change with DPC sensitization. Since the donors had alopecia, their immune response may not be the same as that of healthy people.

The chain recombines TRBV28 with TRBJ2-1, with 7 bases fitting TRBD1. The input for sequencing was whole blood, taken in connection with sensitization to the hapten diphenylcyclopropenone (DPC). The origin of this receptor is a young man with alopecia areata. Some clones in this sample may be carry-over from other donors' samples. The CDR3 protein is CASRPGTEYNEQFF. In DNA form, the CDR3 reads TGTGCCAGCAGACCCGGGACAGAGTACAATGAGCAGTTCTTC.